These 3 T cell receptor beta chains were all obtained from the same sample, sequenced in a study of radiation and T cells in renal cell carcinoma (dated by TCRdb to 2020 to 2022). The sample's time point, from its label and the paper: baseline pretreatment blood. According to the study, the label for this sample's treatment or condition signals: 15 Gy SBRT to primary tumor, nephrectomy 4 weeks later. Libraries were constructed by the immunoSEQ multiplex PCR assay. Imported from immuneACCESS, the table was reduced by TCRdb to in-frame sequences with V and J called. These copies leave out some clones; in studies compared against another copy, an unresolved V gene accounts for under half, and the cause of the remainder is not known. This sample holds about 21,000 clones; approximately 80% were observed only once. The ten largest clones represent roughly 40% of the sample. Source: blood, taken from a patient whose treatment included radiotherapy and nephrectomy. Receptors were obtained from a man in his 60s with renal cell carcinoma.

The genes are TRBV7-9 and TRBJ1-1; perhaps TRBD1 as D (5 bases). Trimming shortened V by 7 bases and J by 3 bases, and 24 bases separated the two germline ends. The CDR3 covers 17 residues. The germline V gene has CDR1 SEHNR and CDR2 FQNEAQ (reference sequence). DNA for the CDR3: TGTGCCAGCAACCCGAAGGGTAGGCGGGGGAGCTACACTGAAGCTTTCTTT. Protein sequence: CASNPKGRRGSYTEAFF.

The chain employs TRBV6-1 and TRBJ1-1; the D gene is possibly TRBD1 (5 bases). From germline, CDR1 is MNHNS and CDR2 SASEGT. V was trimmed by 8 bases and J by 2 bases, leaving 15 bases between them. The CDR3 contains 14 residues. In nucleotides, the CDR3 is TGTGCCAGCGTGAGTTCGGGGGTAAACACTGAAGCTTTCTTT. This encodes CASVSSGVNTEAFF.

This clone was seen a handful of times. The rearrangement links TRBV2 to TRBJ2-4, with D possibly matching TRBD1 (5 bases). This CDR3 region has 15 residues. The germline V gene has CDR1 SNHLY and CDR2 FYNNEI. The V end was cut by 3 bases, the J end by 0 bases, with 9 bases between. CDR3 coding DNA: TGTGCCAGCAGTGACAGGGTCCTAGCCAAAAACATTCAGTACTTC. Translation: CASSDRVLAKNIQYF.